Each of the 17 T cell receptor beta chains below was sequenced from the same sample in a study of T cells in Graves' hyperthyroidism and ophthalmopathy. RNA transcripts gave rise to amplified TCR beta CDR3 regions. First-round RT-PCR with HTBI primers amplified the TCR CDR3 region. TCRdb ran MiXCR on the multiplex PCR reads and lists one entry per CDR3 protein. The table records some 800,000 distinct CDR3 sequences, over 35% of them present only once. Sequenced input: blood. The receptor source for this set is a young man with Graves' hyperthyroidism.

This clonotype has only a few counts. This chain links TRBV14 with TRBJ2-7; D might be TRBD1 (6 bases). The germline V and J ends were trimmed by 6 bases and 2 bases, with 14 bases remaining between them. The CDR3 has 14 residues. In germline, CDR1 is SGHDN, CDR2 FVKESK. The CDR3 here is CASRPGTRPYEQYF. The CDR3 nucleotides read TGTGCCAGCAGGCCCGGGACACGACCCTACGAGCAGTACTTC.

This clonotype has at least ten counts. The rearrangement joins TRBV29-1 to TRBJ1-3; 7 bases line up with TRBD1. Germline trimming cut 4 bases from V and 5 bases from J; bases unmatched to any gene: 2. The CDR3 covers 12 residues. Germline V gene data show CDR1 as SQVTM and CDR2 as ANQGSEA. CDR3 DNA sequence: TGCAGCGTTGGACAGGGACGAAACACCATATATTTT. Protein: CSVGQGRNTIYF.

This chain links TRBV7-9 with TRBJ1-4; the match to TRBD1 covers 7 bases. J gave up 6 bases and V 3 bases, and 4 bases lay outside the gene matches. The length of the CDR3 is 14 residues. Germline CDR1 reads SEHNR; CDR2 reads FQNEAQ (reference sequence). CDR3 sequence reads: CASSLDRTYEKLFF. Written as DNA, the CDR3 is TGTGCCAGCAGCTTGGACAGGACCTATGAAAAACTGTTTTTT.

This clonotype was seen ten or more times. The chain has TRBV10-3 and TRBJ2-7; 7 nucleotides match TRBD2. This CDR3 is built from 13 residues. After removal of 11 bases from V and 5 bases from J, the junction contained 12 bases not matched to a gene. Germline V CDR1 and CDR2: ENHRY, SYGVKD. In DNA, the CDR3 is TGTGCCTCTGGGGGGGGACTTGGGAACGAGCAGTACTTC. Its protein product is CASGGGLGNEQYF.

On this clonotype itself: At one end the junction does not follow the germline gene, possibly because of a read error. This rearrangement joins TRBV5-1 to TRBJ2-5, with 7 nucleotides matching TRBD2. Germline CDR1 is SGHRS and CDR2 is YFSETQ. The CDR3 runs 14 residues. The CDR3 region is CASSSGTKAETQHF. The DNA of the CDR3 is TGCGCCAGCAGCTCAGGGACTAAAGCGGAGACCCAGCACTTC. The full variable domain, rest sourced from reference TRBV5-1 and TRBJ2-5, is KAGVTQTPRYLIKTRGQQVTLSCSPISGHRSVSWYQQTPGQGLQFLFEYFSETQRNKGNFPGRFSGRQFSNSRSEMNVSTLELGDSALYLCASSSGTKAETQHFGPGTRLLVL.

This clonotype was observed a single time. The chain joins TRBV7-3 to TRBJ1-2, with TRBD1 as a possible D gene (5 bases). Germline-derived CDR1 and CDR2 are SGHTA and FQGTGA. V was trimmed by 2 bases and J by 5 bases, leaving 12 bases between them. This CDR3 comprises 14 residues. The CDR3: CASSLGTRQYGYTF. In DNA, the CDR3 is TGTGCCAGCAGCTTAGGGACCAGACAATATGGCTACACCTTC.

In regard to this clonotype: A read error may explain this, as a much larger clone is one base away. This chain joins TRBV7-2 and TRBJ1-1; no reliable D call. The germline CDR1 and CDR2 sequences are SGHTA and FQGNSA. Trimming shortened V by 1 base and J by 2 bases, and 8 bases separated the two germline ends. The CDR3 is 14 residues long. The CDR3 is CASSLGRINTEAFF. The CDR3 coding sequence is TGTGCCAGCAGCTTAGGACGGATAAACACTGAAGCTTTCTTT.

This clonotype has only a few counts. A much larger clone differs by one base, so this may be a read error. V usage is TRBV10-3 and J usage is TRBJ1-5, with no clear D. The V and J ends lost 10 bases and 5 bases respectively, with 12 bases between them. Germline V gene data show CDR1 as ENHRY and CDR2 as SYGVKD. The CDR3 extends over 12 amino acids. DNA for the CDR3: TGTGCCAGCTCCCCACGGGATCAGCCCCAGCATTTT. This sequence encodes CASSPRDQPQHF.

The rearrangement links TRBV29-1 to TRBJ2-2; D perhaps matches TRBD2 (5 bases). Germline V gives CDR1 SQVTM, CDR2 ANQGSEA. The CDR3 spans 16 residues. V was shortened by 1 base and J by 8 bases, with 20 bases between the two germline ends. In nucleotides, the CDR3 is TGCAGCGTTGAAGTTGGACTGGCGAGCATCACAGGGGAGCTGTTTTTT. This translates into CSVEVGLASITGELFF.

In this sample, this clonotype turned up a few times. The rearrangement joins TRBV6-1 to TRBJ1-3, with TRBD1 matching 7 bases. V was pared by 6 bases and J by 0 bases, with 14 bases of the junction left unmatched. Per the germline V gene, CDR1 is MNHNS and CDR2 is SASEGT. This CDR3 has 18 residues. In nucleotides, the CDR3 is TGTGCCAGCAGACTAACCCAATCTGGACAGGCCTCTGGAAACACCATATATTTT. This translates into CASRLTQSGQASGNTIYF.

Turning to this clonotype: This may come from a read error, since a much larger clone is one base off. The chain has TRBV9 and TRBJ1-2; D gene ambiguous. CDR3 length equals 13 residues. V dropped 0 bases and J dropped 12 bases, with 15 bases sitting between them. Germline loops: CDR1 SGDLS, CDR2 YYNGEE. The CDR3 nucleotides read TGTGCCAGCAGCGTAGGGCGTAGCTCCTTCGACACCTTC. Amino acid sequence: CASSVGRSSFDTF. Complete variable domain (other parts from reference TRBV9 and TRBJ1-2): DSGVTQTPKHLITATGQRVTLRCSPRSGDLSVYWYQQSLDQGLQFLIQYYNGEERAKGNILERFSAQQFPDLHSELNLSSLELGDSALYFCASSVGRSSFDTFGSGTRLTVV.

This clonotype turned up a few times. The genes are TRBV18 and TRBJ1-2; 7 bases fit TRBD1. Germline V gene data show CDR1 as KGHSH and CDR2 as LQKENI. The CDR3 has 13 amino acids. V lost 6 bases and J lost 6; bases outside the gene matches: 7. CDR3 sequence reads: CASSPGQMHGYTF. The CDR3, as DNA: TGTGCCAGCTCTCCGGGACAGATGCATGGCTACACCTTC.

The rearrangement uses TRBV7-2 and TRBJ1-1; D is perhaps TRBD1 (5 bases). Trimming took 10 bases from V and 11 from J, leaving 17 bases between them. Germline lookup yields CDR1 SGHTA and CDR2 FQGNSA. This CDR3 contains 11 residues. CDR3 amino acids: CATEDGGWAFF. In DNA form, the CDR3 reads TGTGCCACAGAAGACGGGGGGTGGGCTTTCTTT.

In this sample, this clonotype turned up many times. This chain uses TRBV7-9 with TRBJ2-5; the match to TRBD2 covers 7 bases. V shed 1 base and J 10 bases; nucleotides not matched to a gene: 18. CDR3 length: 17 residues. Germline-derived CDR1 and CDR2 are SEHNR and FQNEAQ (reference sequence). As DNA, the CDR3 is TGTGCCAGCAGCTTAGGGCGAATGACCGGACTAGAGGAGGGCCAGTACTTC. Encoded protein: CASSLGRMTGLEEGQYF.

The chain employs TRBV9 and TRBJ2-5; D not resolved. The CDR3 has 14 amino acids. V lost 4 bases and J lost 11, with 21 bases in between. Germline CDR1 SGDLS, CDR2 YYNGEE. CDR3: CASSLPSTGLVQYF. In DNA, the CDR3 is TGTGCCAGCAGCCTACCTTCGACTGGGTTGGTACAGTACTTC.

This clonotype has ten or more counts. This chain connects TRBV2 to TRBJ2-5; D is possibly TRBD1 or TRBD2 (5 bases each). V lost 2 bases, J lost 5 bases, and 12 bases lay in between. Per germline, CDR1 SNHLY and CDR2 FYNNEI. There are 14 residues in the CDR3. CDR3 DNA sequence: TGTGCCAGCAGTGAATTTGGGGGTGCCGAGACCCAGTACTTC. This encodes CASSEFGGAETQYF.

The chain employs TRBV29-1 and TRBJ2-5; 8 bases fit TRBD2. The CDR3 is made up of 12 amino acids. V gave up 8 bases and J gave up 3 bases; unmatched junction bases: 5. CDR1 is SQVTM, CDR2 ANQGSEA, per germline. The CDR3: CSQWGLEETQYF. The CDR3 region has the DNA TGCAGCCAATGGGGACTAGAAGAGACCCAGTACTTC.